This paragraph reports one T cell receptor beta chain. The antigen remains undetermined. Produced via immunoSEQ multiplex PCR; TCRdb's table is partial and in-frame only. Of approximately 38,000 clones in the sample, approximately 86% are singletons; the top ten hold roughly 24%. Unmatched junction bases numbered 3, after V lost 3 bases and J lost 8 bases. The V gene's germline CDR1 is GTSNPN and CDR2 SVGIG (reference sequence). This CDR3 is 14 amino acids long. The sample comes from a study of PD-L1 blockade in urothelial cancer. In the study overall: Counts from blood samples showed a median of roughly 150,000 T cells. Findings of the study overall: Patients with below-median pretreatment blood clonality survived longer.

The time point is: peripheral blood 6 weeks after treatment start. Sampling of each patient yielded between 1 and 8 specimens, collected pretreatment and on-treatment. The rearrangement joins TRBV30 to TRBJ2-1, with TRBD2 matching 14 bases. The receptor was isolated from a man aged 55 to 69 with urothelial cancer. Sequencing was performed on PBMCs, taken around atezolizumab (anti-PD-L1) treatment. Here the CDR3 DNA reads TGTGCCTGGAGAAGACTAGCGGGAGGGTATGAGCAGTTCTTC. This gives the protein CAWRRLAGGYEQFF.